This T cell receptor beta chain was identified in a study of CD8+ T cells in alopecia areata. Germline V gives CDR1 SEHNR, CDR2 FQNEAQ (reference sequence). The length of the CDR3 is 17 residues. V dropped 2 bases and J dropped 3 bases, with 20 bases sitting between them. RNA extraction and reverse transcription yielded cDNA as sequencing template. The repertoire was sequenced with immunoSEQ multiplex PCR; TCRdb's copy has only in-frame clones and lacks some. The sample lists 120,000 or so clones; about two fifths were seen once. Whole-study findings and limits: Elevated clonality characterized lesional scalp relative to normal scalp, particularly in alopecia totalis/universalis. Among the cells sequenced in scalp samples are also the resident alphabeta T cells of normal skin.

Obtained from alopecia areata patients were lesional scalp punch biopsies along with peripheral blood. In regard to this clone: Its antigen is unknown.

This chain joins TRBV7-9 and TRBJ2-7, with D perhaps TRBD2 (6 bases). The receptor was isolated from a human donor with alopecia areata. The sequencing sample was made of CD4+ T cells sorted from blood. The chain's CDR3 is CASSLPPVAGQLYEQYF. The CDR3 nucleotides read TGTGCCAGCAGCTTACCCCCCGTGGCGGGGCAACTCTACGAGCAGTACTTC.